This T cell receptor (beta chain) was recorded in a study of immune cell composition in non-small cell lung cancer. Across the whole study: Lung adenocarcinoma or squamous carcinoma made up most tumours.

Template was genomic DNA from frozen, unsorted single-cell suspensions. Note on this clone: Its antigen remains unknown.

Study results and caveats: Squamous carcinomas (roughly 80%) more often had tumour-associated clones >0.5% than adenocarcinomas (around 35%). Adenocarcinomas with higher top tumour-associated clone frequency had more reactive TILs.

The repertoire was sequenced with immunoSEQ multiplex PCR; TCRdb's copy has only in-frame clones and lacks some. The sample includes about 4,800 clones, about 80% seen only once; the top ten take roughly 12%. This TCR was sampled from a human donor with non-small cell lung cancer. Sequenced sample: lung tumor tissue.

The CDR3: CASSFRDFGSYEQYF. The DNA for the CDR3 is TGTGCCAGCAGCTTCCGGGACTTTGGCTCCTACGAGCAGTACTTC. The J gene is TRBJ2-7, the V gene TRBV7-9; TRBD2 is a possible D gene (6 bases). CDR1 and CDR2 from the germline V gene are SEHNR and FQNEAQ (reference sequence). Trimming left V 3 bases short and J 0 bases short, with 12 bases between. The CDR3 is made up of 15 amino acids.